This T cell receptor (beta chain) was observed in a study of CD8 T cells in ankylosing spondylitis. Turning to this clonotype: What it binds is not known.

By quantitative 5'-RACE with molecular barcodes, the TCR beta libraries were made. A single record per CDR3 protein comes from TCRdb applying MiXCR to the 5' RACE reads. The repertoire holds about 460,000 distinct CDR3 sequences, with approximately 5% as singletons. General study results and limits: Prior literature has documented some motif variants in synovial fluid and blood from reactive arthritis. Researchers report that disease-linked clones proved CD8+ and relatively rare in peripheral blood. Within matched ankylosing spondylitis synovial fluid, disease-linked clones were reportedly significantly enriched. It appeared that ankylosing spondylitis blood was characterized by a TCR beta motif of 8 or 9 highly homologous variants.

The CDR3 extends over 13 amino acids. Germline V gives CDR1 MDHEN, CDR2 SYDVKM. V lost 6 bases, J lost 6 bases, and 11 bases lay in between. The V call is TRBV28, the J call TRBJ2-2; a possible D gene is TRBD1 (5 bases). This receptor was identified in a male donor with ankylosing spondylitis. Input material: blood, either unsorted or a sorted T cell fraction (not recorded which). CDR3 in DNA: TGTGCCAGCAGGCTAGGGGCCCCCGGGGAGCTGTTTTTT. The encoded protein is CASRLGAPGELFF. The full variable domain, completed using reference TRBV28 and TRBJ2-2, is DVKVTQSSRYLVKRTGEKVFLECVQDMDHENMFWYRQDPGLGLRLIYFSYDVKMKEKGDIPEGYSVSREKKERFSLILESASTNQTSMYLCASRLGAPGELFFGEGSRLTVL.